These T cell receptor beta chains were read from a single sample in a study of blood T cell repertoires in COVID-19. Method: immunoSEQ multiplex PCR; TCRdb's copy keeps in-frame clones and lacks some. The top ten clones hold 0.7% to 1% of a sample with 450,000 or so clones, 80% to 90% of them seen once. The sample taken for sequencing was peripheral blood. Receptor source: a man between 18 and 35 years old with COVID-19, enrolled during active disease. CDR3s include the opening cysteine and the closing phenylalanine or tryptophan. D genes are given only for firm matches. Expanded clones are given a class, and other clones once, few, many or no size at all.

>-|TRBJ2-7|-|TRBV30
CAWSGTGINEQYF
TGTGCCTGGAGTGGAACCGGGATAAACGAGCAGTACTTC
>-|TRBJ2-1|-|TRBV4-1
CASSQGDSLSYNEQFF
TGCGCCAGCAGCCAAGGAGACTCCCTCTCCTACAATGAGCAGTTCTTC
>-|TRBJ2-5|TRBD1|TRBV18
CASSPQQGEETQYF
TGTGCCAGCTCGCCCCAACAGGGGGAGGAGACCCAGTACTTC
>-|TRBJ1-1|-|TRBV25-1
CASSPSRGWTEAFF
TGTGCCAGCAGTCCGTCCAGGGGATGGACTGAAGCTTTCTTT
>few|TRBJ2-2|-|TRBV13
CASRKKGENTGELFF
TGTGCCAGCAGGAAGAAGGGGGAGAACACCGGGGAGCTGTTTTTT
>-|TRBJ1-1|-|TRBV30
CAWSVAPATNIAAFF
TGTGCCTGGAGTGTCGCCCCGGCCACCAACATAGCTGCTTTCTTT
>-|TRBJ2-3|-|TRBV7-9
CASSLPGVGADTQYF
TGTGCCAGCAGCTTGCCGGGAGTTGGGGCAGATACGCAGTATTTT
>-|TRBJ1-2|-|TRBV12-3/TRBV12-4
CASSGGYGYTF
TGTGCCAGCAGTGGAGGATATGGCTACACCTTC
>-|TRBJ1-2|TRBD1|TRBV7-9
CASTLGQSYGYTF
TGTGCCAGCACCCTGGGACAGTCCTATGGCTACACCTTC
>once|TRBJ2-7|-|TRBV6-5
CASTPAGNLNYEQYF
TGTGCCAGCACTCCTGCGGGCAACCTGAACTACGAGCAGTACTTC
>-|TRBJ2-5|-|TRBV11-3
CASSLAAGTVQETQYF
TGTGCCAGCAGCTTGGCCGCCGGGACTGTACAAGAGACCCAGTACTTC
>few|TRBJ1-2|TRBD1|TRBV5-1
CASSPRPGTGGTNGYTF
TGCGCCAGCAGCCCTCGCCCTGGGACAGGGGGCACGAATGGCTACACCTTC
>once|TRBJ1-2|-|TRBV29-1
CSVVAADGYTF
TGCAGCGTTGTGGCAGCGGATGGCTACACCTTC